A single sample gave rise to the 9 T cell receptor beta chains below, sequenced in a study of OX40 agonist ivuxolimab in advanced cancers. Sequencing used immunoSEQ multiplex PCR; TCRdb keeps in-frame clones, though not all of them. The sample includes around 58,000 clones, approximately 90% seen only once; the top ten take roughly 1.3%. The sample here was CD4+ or CD8+ T cells sorted from blood, taken in a trial of the OX40 agonist ivuxolimab. Receptors originate from an adult with an advanced solid tumor such as melanoma, head and neck, liver or kidney cancer.

The chain employs TRBV5-1 and TRBJ2-7, with D tentatively TRBD2 (6 bases). Germline lookup yields CDR1 SGHRS and CDR2 YFSETQ. This CDR3 region has 13 residues. Deletions cut 6 bases from V and 3 bases from J, with 13 bases between. In DNA, the CDR3 is TGCGCCAGCATGGAGGAAGCGGGCTACGAGCAGTACTTC. It codes for CASMEEAGYEQYF.

This clone has only one observation. The rearrangement joins TRBV6-5 to TRBJ1-3, with D possibly being TRBD1 (6 bases). With 6 bases removed from V and 0 bases from J, the gap between germline ends came to 9 bases. The length of the CDR3 is 14 residues. The germline V gene encodes CDR1 MNHEY and CDR2 SVGAGI. The CDR3 spells CASSDRFSGNTIYF. In DNA form, the CDR3 reads TGTGCCAGCAGCGACAGGTTCTCTGGAAACACCATATATTTT.

The chain couples TRBV5-4 to TRBJ2-7; D is undetermined. The V end lost 4 bases, the J end lost 4 bases, and 15 bases lay between the germline ends. The CDR3 totals 14 residues. The V gene's germline CDR1 is SGHNT and CDR2 YYREEE (reference sequence). CDR3 DNA: TGTGCCAGCAGCCCCTCCCCCTCCAATTACGAGCAGTACTTC. This codes for CASSPSPSNYEQYF.

The chain recombines TRBV29-1 with TRBJ2-3; D is unresolved. CDR3 length equals 10 residues. V dropped 4 bases and J dropped 8 bases, with 7 bases sitting between them. The V gene's germline CDR1 is SQVTM and CDR2 ANQGSEA. For the CDR3, the DNA is TGCAGCGTTGCTGGCGGTACGCAGTATTTT. Its protein is CSVAGGTQYF.

The rearrangement links TRBV5-1 to TRBJ1-1; D possibly corresponds to TRBD1 (5 bases). This CDR3 is 15 amino acids long. V lost 0 bases, J lost 1 base, and 10 bases lay in between. Germline V lookup: CDR1 SGHRS, CDR2 YFSETQ. In DNA, the CDR3 is TGCGCCAGCAGCTTGGAAGGGACTACGAACACTGAAGCTTTCTTT. Amino acids: CASSLEGTTNTEAFF.

This clone occurred once. The chain employs TRBV6-5 and TRBJ1-1, with D unclear. Germline CDR1 reads MNHEY; CDR2 reads SVGAGI. This CDR3 spans 12 amino acids. With 8 bases removed from V and 11 bases from J, the gap between germline ends came to 18 bases. CDR3 residues: CASRAGFFGAFF. CDR3 nucleotides: TGTGCCAGCCGGGCCGGATTTTTCGGGGCTTTCTTT.

This sequence joins TRBV27 and TRBJ2-7; 7 bases map to TRBD2. The ends lost 7 bases at V and 7 bases at J; junction bases unmatched: 13. Per germline, CDR1 MNHEY and CDR2 SMNVEV (reference sequence). The CDR3 has 14 residues. The CDR3 DNA sequence: TGTGCCAGCACTCCCGGGGGGACCCCCTTGGAGCAGTACTTC. Translation gives CASTPGGTPLEQYF.

The chain joins TRBV30 to TRBJ2-5; D is unresolved. Germline V lookup: CDR1 GTSNPN, CDR2 SVGIG (reference sequence). With 1 base removed from V and 0 bases from J, the gap between germline ends came to 6 bases. The CDR3 has 13 amino acids. The CDR3 region has the DNA TGTGCCTGGAGTGAAGGGAACCAAGAGACCCAGTACTTC. Amino acids: CAWSEGNQETQYF.

The chain employs TRBV11-2 and TRBJ2-7, with D unclear. Trimming removed 2 bases at V and 2 bases at J, with 7 bases between. The CDR3 has 13 amino acids. Germline V lookup: CDR1 SGHAT, CDR2 FQNNGV. The CDR3: CASSLSPTYEQYF. As DNA, the CDR3 is TGTGCCAGCAGCTTATCCCCCACCTACGAGCAGTACTTC.